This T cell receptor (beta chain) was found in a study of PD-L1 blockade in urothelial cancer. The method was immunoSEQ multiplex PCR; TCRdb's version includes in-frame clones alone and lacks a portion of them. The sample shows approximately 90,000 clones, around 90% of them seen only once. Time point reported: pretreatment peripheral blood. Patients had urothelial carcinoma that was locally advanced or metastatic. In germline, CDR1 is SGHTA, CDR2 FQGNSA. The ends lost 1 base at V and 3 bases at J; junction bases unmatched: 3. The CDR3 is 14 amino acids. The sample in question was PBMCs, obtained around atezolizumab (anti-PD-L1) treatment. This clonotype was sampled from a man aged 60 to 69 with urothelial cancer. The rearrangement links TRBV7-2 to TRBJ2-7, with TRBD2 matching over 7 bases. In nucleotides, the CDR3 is TGTGCCAGCAGCTTAGTTTCTAGCGGCTACGAGCAGTACTTC. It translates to CASSLVSSGYEQYF.